The 5 T cell receptor beta chains given below trace back to one sample, sequenced in a study of T cell responses to AZD1222 COVID-19 vaccine. Method: immunoSEQ multiplex PCR; TCRdb's copy keeps in-frame clones and lacks some. The sample records about 130,000 clones, 80% to 90% being singletons. The input for sequencing was peripheral blood, taken 28 days after the second AZD1222 dose. These TCRs come from an adult who received the AZD1222 COVID-19 vaccine.

The chain employs TRBV6-1 and TRBJ1-2, with D perhaps TRBD1 (6 bases). CDR1 and CDR2 from the germline V gene are MNHNS and SASEGT. The CDR3 loop spans 13 amino acids. V gave up 1 base and J gave up 5 bases, with 8 bases separating them. The CDR3 DNA reads as TGTGCCAGCAGTGAAGGACAGGAGTATGGCTACACCTTC. Translating gives CASSEGQEYGYTF.

The rearrangement joins TRBV10-2 to TRBJ1-5; D gene unclear. Trimming took 7 bases from V and 9 from J, leaving 13 bases between them. The CDR3 spans 12 residues. The germline gives CDR1 WSHSY, CDR2 SAAADI. The CDR3 DNA follows: TGCGCCAGCACCGGAACGGGGTCGCCCCAGCATTTT. It translates to CASTGTGSPQHF.

Only one count was recorded for this clone. This chain links TRBV5-1 with TRBJ2-2, with unresolved D. The CDR3 runs to 15 residues. Germline values: CDR1 SGHRS, CDR2 YFSETQ. Trimming cost V 4 bases and J 0 bases, with 10 bases left between them. Here the CDR3 reads CASSIGPANTGELFF. The CDR3 region has the DNA TGCGCCAGCAGCATCGGGCCAGCGAACACCGGGGAGCTGTTTTTT.

The rearrangement uses TRBV6-5 and TRBJ2-5; D might be TRBD1 or TRBD2, each matching 5 bases. Germline CDR1 is MNHEY and CDR2 is SVGAGI. This CDR3 comprises 14 residues. V lost 2 bases and J 5 bases, leaving 12 bases between the germline ends. CDR3 sequence (DNA): TGTGCCAGCAGTTACGCGGGTGAGGGGGAGACCCAGTACTTC. Protein product: CASSYAGEGETQYF.

The chain links TRBV4-1 to TRBJ1-1; D is uncertain. V was clipped by 4 bases and J by 4 bases, with 16 bases between them. The CDR3 has 15 amino acids. CDR1 and CDR2 (germline): MGHRA, YSYEKL. CDR3 sequence (DNA): TGCGCCAGCAGCCTTTCCTCCGGGATCATCACTGAAGCTTTCTTT. It encodes CASSLSSGIITEAFF.